Shown below are 10 T cell receptor beta chains from a single sample sequenced in a study of blood T cell repertoires in COVID-19. Repertoires were generated with immunoSEQ multiplex PCR, while TCRdb's copy carries only in-frame clones and drops some. This repertoire shows tens of thousands of clones, roughly 83% found once; its top ten account for roughly 25%. Sequencing used peripheral blood. The receptors shown here come from a human donor in a cohort sampled during active COVID-19.

The rearrangement links TRBV19 to TRBJ2-4; 8 bases map to TRBD1. V was clipped by 6 bases and J by 1 base; unmatched bases: 11. The CDR3 is 17 amino acids. Germline loops: CDR1 LNHDA, CDR2 SQIVND (reference sequence). CDR3 in amino acids: CASSKLGQGAAKNIQYF. The CDR3 bases are TGTGCCAGTAGCAAACTAGGACAGGGAGCTGCCAAAAACATTCAGTACTTC.

The chain joins TRBV5-1 to TRBJ2-4; 7 bases agree with TRBD1. CDR3 length: 15 residues. J gave up 6 bases and V 4 bases, and 10 bases lay outside the gene matches. CDR1 is SGHRS and CDR2 is YFSETQ in the germline V gene. CDR3: CASSKGQVGINIQYF. CDR3 DNA: TGCGCCAGCAGCAAAGGACAGGTGGGGATAAACATTCAGTACTTC.

In its sample, this clone was seen once. The chain carries TRBV19 and TRBJ2-3; 7 bases fit TRBD1. The junction had 30 bases not matched to a gene; V was cut back by 3 bases and J by 0 bases. Germline CDR1 reads LNHDA; CDR2 reads SQIVND (reference sequence). The CDR3 consists of 24 residues. The CDR3 loop reads CASSITQPERGLDQQDSSTDTQYF. The CDR3, as DNA: TGTGCCAGTAGTATTACGCAACCTGAAAGGGGGCTGGACCAACAAGACTCAAGCACAGATACGCAGTATTTT.

The V gene is TRBV24-1, the J gene TRBJ1-2; D call uncertain. The CDR3 sequence is 15 residues long. V dropped 4 bases and J dropped 1 base, with 12 bases sitting between them. CDR1 is KGHDR and CDR2 is SFDVKD in the germline V gene. The DNA of the CDR3 is TGTGCCACCAGTGACCCCAGGCGGGATAACTATGGCTACACCTTC. Protein: CATSDPRRDNYGYTF.

The chain uses TRBV27 and TRBJ1-5; maybe TRBD1 (5 bases). The V gene lost 4 bases and the J gene lost 0 bases, with 10 bases spanning the gap. Germline CDR1 and CDR2: MNHEY and SMNVEV (reference sequence). The CDR3 is 15 residues long. CDR3 in amino acids: CASSYDSYSNQPQHF. DNA for the CDR3: TGTGCCAGCAGTTATGACAGTTATAGCAATCAGCCCCAGCATTTT.

The V gene is TRBV12-5, the J gene TRBJ2-3; D perhaps matches TRBD1 (5 bases). The CDR3 has 14 amino acids. Trimming pared 7 bases from V and 0 bases from J, leaving 11 bases between. Germline CDR1 and CDR2: LGHNT and FRNRAP. CDR3 bases: TGTGCTAGTGCCCTACAGGTTAGCACAGATACGCAGTATTTT. Its protein is CASALQVSTDTQYF.

To note about this clone: The junction and the germline gene differ at one end; a read error may be behind it. J is TRBJ2-1 and V is TRBV24-1, with TRBD2 matching 10 bases. CDR1 is KGHDR and CDR2 is SFDVKD in the germline V gene. There are 14 residues in the CDR3. CDR3 bases: TGTGCCGCCAGCGAAAGCGGGAGGGCCAATGAGCAGTTCTTC. Amino acids: CAASESGRANEQFF.

This clone occurred once. The chain is built from TRBV9 and TRBJ2-3, with D unclear. CDR3 length: 13 amino acids. Germline CDR1 reads SGDLS; CDR2 reads YYNGEE. V was clipped by 0 bases and J by 2 bases, with 4 bases between them. The CDR3 here is CASSVGLTDTQYF. CDR3 nucleotide sequence: TGTGCCAGCAGCGTAGGACTCACAGATACGCAGTATTTT. The whole variable domain, filled in from reference TRBV9 and TRBJ2-3, reads DSGVTQTPKHLITATGQRVTLRCSPRSGDLSVYWYQQSLDQGLQFLIQYYNGEERAKGNILERFSAQQFPDLHSELNLSSLELGDSALYFCASSVGLTDTQYFGPGTRLTVL.

This clone was seen only a few times. The V gene is TRBV10-1, the J gene TRBJ1-1; D remains ambiguous. The V end was cut by 0 bases, the J end by 5 bases, with 7 bases between. The germline gives CDR1 WNHNN, CDR2 SYGVQD (reference sequence). This CDR3 is built from 13 residues. The CDR3 DNA follows: TGCGCCAGCAGTGAGTCCTACGGGACTGAAGCTTTCTTT. Residues: CASSESYGTEAFF.

The gene calls are TRBV9 and TRBJ2-4; D is perhaps TRBD2 (5 bases). V was cut by 1 base and J by 5 bases, with 7 bases left in between. This CDR3 is built from 13 residues. Germline assignment: CDR1 SGDLS and CDR2 YYNGEE. CDR3 in DNA: TGTGCCAGCAGCGTACCCGGGGAAAACATTCAGTACTTC. It yields the protein CASSVPGENIQYF.